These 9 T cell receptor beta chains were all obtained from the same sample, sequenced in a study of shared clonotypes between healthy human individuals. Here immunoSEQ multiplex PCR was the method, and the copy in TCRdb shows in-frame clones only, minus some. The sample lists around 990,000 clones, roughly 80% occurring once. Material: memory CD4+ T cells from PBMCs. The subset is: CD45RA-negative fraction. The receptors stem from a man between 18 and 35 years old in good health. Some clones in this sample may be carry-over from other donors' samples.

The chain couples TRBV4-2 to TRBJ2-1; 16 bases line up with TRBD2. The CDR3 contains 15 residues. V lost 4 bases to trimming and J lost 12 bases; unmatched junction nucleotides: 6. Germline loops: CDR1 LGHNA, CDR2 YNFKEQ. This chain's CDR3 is CASSRGTSGRATQFF. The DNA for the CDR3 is TGTGCCAGCAGCCGCGGGACTAGCGGGAGGGCTACGCAGTTCTTC.

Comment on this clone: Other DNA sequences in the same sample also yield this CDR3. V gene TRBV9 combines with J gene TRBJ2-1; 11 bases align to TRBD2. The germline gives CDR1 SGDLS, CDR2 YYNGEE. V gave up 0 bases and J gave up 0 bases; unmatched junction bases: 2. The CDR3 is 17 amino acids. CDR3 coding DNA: TGTGCCAGCAGCGTAGGACTAGCGGGGAGCTCCTACAATGAGCAGTTCTTC. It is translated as CASSVGLAGSSYNEQFF.

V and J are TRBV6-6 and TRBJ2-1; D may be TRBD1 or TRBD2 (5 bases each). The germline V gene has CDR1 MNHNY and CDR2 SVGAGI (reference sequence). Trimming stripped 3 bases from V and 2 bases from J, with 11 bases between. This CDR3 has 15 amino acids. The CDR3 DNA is TGTGCCAGCAGTTATGGGGGACCAACCTACAATGAGCAGTTCTTC. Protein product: CASSYGGPTYNEQFF.

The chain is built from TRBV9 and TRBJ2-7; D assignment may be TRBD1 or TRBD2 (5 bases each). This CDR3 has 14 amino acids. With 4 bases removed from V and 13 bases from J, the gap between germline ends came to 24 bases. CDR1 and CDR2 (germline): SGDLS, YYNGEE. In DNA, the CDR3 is TGTGCCAGCAGCCGTATCGGGACGGCCCCCGTTCAATACTTC. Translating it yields CASSRIGTAPVQYF.

The CDR3 reads CASSVPGQSEDEAFF. The CDR3 DNA reads TGTGCCAGCAGCGTCCCGGGACAGAGTGAAGATGAAGCTTTCTTT. The chain combines TRBV2 with TRBJ1-1; TRBD1 matches 7 bases. The CDR3 contains 15 residues. V lost 6 bases to trimming and J lost 7 bases; unmatched junction nucleotides: 14. CDR1 SNHLY and CDR2 FYNNEI come from the germline V gene.

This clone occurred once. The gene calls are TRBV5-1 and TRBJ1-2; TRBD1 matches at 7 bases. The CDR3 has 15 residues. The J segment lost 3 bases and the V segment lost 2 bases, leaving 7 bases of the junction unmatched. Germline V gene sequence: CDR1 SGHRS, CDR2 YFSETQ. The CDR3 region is CASSFQGDGYYGYTF. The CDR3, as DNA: TGCGCCAGCAGCTTCCAGGGGGATGGATACTATGGCTACACCTTC.

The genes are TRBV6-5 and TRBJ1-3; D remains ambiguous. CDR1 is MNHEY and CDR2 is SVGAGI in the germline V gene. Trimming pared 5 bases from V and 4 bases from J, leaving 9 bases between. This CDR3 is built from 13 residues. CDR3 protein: CASSTRQGNTIYF. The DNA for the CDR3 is TGTGCCAGCAGTACCCGGCAGGGAAACACCATATATTTT.

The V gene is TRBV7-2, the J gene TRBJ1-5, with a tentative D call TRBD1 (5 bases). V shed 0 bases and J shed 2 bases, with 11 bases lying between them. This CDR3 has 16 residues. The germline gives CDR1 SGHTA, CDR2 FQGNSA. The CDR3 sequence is CASSLASRVRNQPQHF. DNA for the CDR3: TGTGCCAGCAGCTTAGCCAGCAGGGTCCGCAATCAGCCCCAGCATTTT.

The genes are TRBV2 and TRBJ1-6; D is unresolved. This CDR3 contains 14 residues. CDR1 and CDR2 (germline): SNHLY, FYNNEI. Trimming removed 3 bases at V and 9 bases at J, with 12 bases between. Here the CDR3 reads CASSDKTRASPLHF. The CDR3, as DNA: TGTGCCAGCAGTGACAAGACGAGGGCTTCACCCCTCCACTTT. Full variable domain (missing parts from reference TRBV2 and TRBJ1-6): EPEVTQTPSHQVTQMGQEVILRCVPISNHLYFYWYRQILGQKVEFLVSFYNNEISEKSEIFDDQFSVERPDGSNFTLKIRSTKLEDSAMYFCASSDKTRASPLHFGNGTRLTVT.